The clone carrying this TCR beta chain was observed many times. The data are from a study of regulatory T cells in long-lasting Graves disease. The sample's time point: newly diagnosed GD, antithyroid drugs for less than 3 months. PBMC-derived RNA was used for the TCR library. TCR beta libraries were built with iRepertoire HTBI primers and Arm-PCR of CDR3 regions. TCRdb reprocessed the multiplex PCR reads with MiXCR, giving one entry per CDR3 protein. In the table there are roughly 420,000 distinct CDR3 sequences, roughly 17% of which are singletons. CDR3 length: 15 amino acids. Trimming shortened V by 6 bases and J by 2 bases, and 15 bases separated the two germline ends. The sample was also linked to a second study, of T cells in Graves' hyperthyroidism and ophthalmopathy.

This TCR was sampled from a woman younger than 35 with Graves disease. The sample consisted of peripheral blood mononuclear cells (PBMCs), taken at new diagnosis, from a patient treated with antithyroid drugs. The genes are TRBV12-3 or TRBV12-4 and TRBJ2-3; D is unresolved. CDR3 bases: TGTGCCAGCAGCCCAACCGCGGTATTCACAGATACGCAGTATTTT. This translates into CASSPTAVFTDTQYF.